The rows below give T cell receptor beta chains drawn from one sample of a study of regulatory T cells in long-lasting Graves disease. TCRdb re-derived calls from the multiplex PCR reads in MiXCR, one entry per CDR3 protein. The sample shows hundreds of thousands of distinct CDR3 sequences, around 15% of them seen only once. The data were also submitted as part of a second study, on T cells in Graves' hyperthyroidism and ophthalmopathy.

Source: peripheral blood mononuclear cells (PBMCs), taken at new diagnosis, from a patient treated with antithyroid drugs. These TCRs come from a young woman with Graves disease. CDR3s include the opening cysteine and the closing phenylalanine or tryptophan. The D gene is left open where the match is weak. Some rows mark clone size as missing; the rest say once, few, many or name a class of expanded clone.

d_call: .; v_call: TRBV24-1; cdr3_length: 15; j_call: TRBJ1-2; clone_size: many; cdr3_aa: CATSDARGGSYGYTF; cdr3_nt: TGTGCCACCAGTGATGCCCGAGGGGGGTCCTATGGCTACACCTTC
d_call: TRBD2; v_call: TRBV5-6; cdr3_length: 14; j_call: TRBJ2-3; clone_size: many; cdr3_aa: CASSLYGGTDTQYF; cdr3_nt: TGTGCCAGCAGCTTGTACGGGGGGACCGATACGCAGTATTTT
d_call: .; v_call: TRBV12-3/TRBV12-4; cdr3_length: 14; j_call: TRBJ2-7; clone_size: many; cdr3_aa: CASSSQISSYEQYF; cdr3_nt: TGTGCCAGCAGTTCGCAGATAAGCTCCTACGAGCAGTACTTC
d_call: .; v_call: TRBV6-2/TRBV6-3; cdr3_length: 12; j_call: TRBJ2-1; clone_size: few; cdr3_aa: CASSLRHFNTIF; cdr3_nt: TGTGCCAGCAGTTTGAGGCACTTCAACACAATCTTC
d_call: TRBD1; v_call: TRBV20-1; cdr3_length: 12; j_call: TRBJ2-7; clone_size: many; cdr3_aa: CSARGTGGEQYF; cdr3_nt: TGCAGTGCTAGAGGGACAGGGGGCGAGCAGTACTTC
d_call: .; v_call: TRBV5-1; cdr3_length: 14; j_call: TRBJ2-5; clone_size: few; cdr3_aa: CASSLDREGETQYF; cdr3_nt: TGCGCCAGCAGCTTGGACAGGGAAGGGGAGACCCAGTACTTC
d_call: .; v_call: TRBV5-1; cdr3_length: 14; j_call: TRBJ1-2; clone_size: .; cdr3_aa: CASSLGKADYGYTF; cdr3_nt: TGCGCCAGCAGCTTGGGCAAGGCAGACTATGGCTACACCTTC
d_call: .; v_call: TRBV18; cdr3_length: 15; j_call: TRBJ2-3; clone_size: few; cdr3_aa: CASSPGARAADTQYF; cdr3_nt: TGTGCCAGCTCACCCGGGGCTAGAGCGGCCGATACGCAGTATTTT
d_call: .; v_call: TRBV24-1; cdr3_length: 14; j_call: TRBJ1-5; clone_size: .; cdr3_aa: CATSRSGNNQPQHF; cdr3_nt: TGTGCCACCAGCCGATCGGGGAACAATCAGCCCCAGCATTTT
d_call: .; v_call: TRBV4-1; cdr3_length: 14; j_call: TRBJ1-2; clone_size: .; cdr3_aa: CASSPRRMDYGYTF; cdr3_nt: TGCGCCAGCAGCCCCCGAAGGATGGACTATGGCTACACCTTC
d_call: .; v_call: TRBV7-2; cdr3_length: 16; j_call: TRBJ1-4; clone_size: many; cdr3_aa: CASSLAPGMVGEKLFF; cdr3_nt: TGTGCCAGCAGCTTAGCGCCAGGGATGGTTGGTGAAAAACTGTTTTTT
d_call: .; v_call: TRBV6-1; cdr3_length: 12; j_call: TRBJ1-5; clone_size: many; cdr3_aa: CASSEFGQPQHF; cdr3_nt: TGTGCCAGCAGTGAATTTGGTCAGCCCCAGCATTTT
d_call: .; v_call: TRBV28; cdr3_length: 14; j_call: TRBJ1-4; clone_size: many; cdr3_aa: CASSLSGADEKLFF; cdr3_nt: TGTGCCAGCAGTTTATCAGGGGCCGATGAAAAACTGTTTTTT
d_call: .; v_call: TRBV28; cdr3_length: 13; j_call: TRBJ1-2; clone_size: .; cdr3_aa: CASQSGGAGGYTF; cdr3_nt: TGTGCCAGCCAATCGGGAGGGGCCGGAGGCTACACCTTC
d_call: .; v_call: TRBV12-3/TRBV12-4; cdr3_length: 13; j_call: TRBJ1-3; clone_size: many; cdr3_aa: CASSFLQGNTIYF; cdr3_nt: TGTGCCAGCAGTTTTCTTCAGGGAAACACCATATATTTT
d_call: TRBD2; v_call: TRBV11-2; cdr3_length: 18; j_call: TRBJ2-3; clone_size: many; cdr3_aa: CASSLLRVGRGITDTQYF; cdr3_nt: TGTGCCAGCAGCTTACTGCGAGTCGGGAGGGGGATCACAGATACGCAGTATTTT
d_call: .; v_call: TRBV3-1; cdr3_length: 12; j_call: TRBJ2-7; clone_size: few; cdr3_aa: CASSFSNYEQYF; cdr3_nt: TGTGCCAGCAGCTTCTCCAACTACGAGCAGTACTTC
d_call: TRBD2; v_call: TRBV20-1; cdr3_length: 16; j_call: TRBJ2-7; clone_size: .; cdr3_aa: CSARTSGRGSSYEQYF; cdr3_nt: TGCAGTGCTAGGACTAGCGGACGGGGGTCCTCCTACGAGCAGTACTTC
d_call: TRBD1; v_call: TRBV4-1; cdr3_length: 15; j_call: TRBJ1-2; clone_size: few; cdr3_aa: CASSRSAGQDYGYTF; cdr3_nt: TGTGCCAGCAGTCGATCCGCGGGACAGGACTATGGCTACACCTTC
d_call: TRBD1; v_call: TRBV2; cdr3_length: 15; j_call: TRBJ1-4; clone_size: many; cdr3_aa: CASRESGGTNEKLFF; cdr3_nt: TGTGCCAGCAGGGAATCAGGGGGAACTAATGAAAAACTGTTTTTT
d_call: .; v_call: TRBV24-1; cdr3_length: 15; j_call: TRBJ2-3; clone_size: .; cdr3_aa: CATSDPGHPVDTQYF; cdr3_nt: TGTGCCACCAGTGACCCGGGACATCCAGTAGATACGCAGTATTTT
d_call: .; v_call: TRBV6-1; cdr3_length: 12; j_call: TRBJ2-1; clone_size: many; cdr3_aa: CATLKGVDEQFF; cdr3_nt: TGTGCCACCCTCAAGGGGGTAGATGAGCAGTTCTTC
d_call: TRBD2; v_call: TRBV20-1; cdr3_length: 14; j_call: TRBJ2-1; clone_size: .; cdr3_aa: CSARAGLAGGEQFF; cdr3_nt: TGCAGTGCTAGAGCGGGACTAGCGGGAGGGGAGCAGTTCTTC
d_call: .; v_call: TRBV7-3; cdr3_length: 13; j_call: TRBJ2-3; clone_size: many; cdr3_aa: CASSLTSADTQYF; cdr3_nt: TGTGCCAGCAGCTTAACCTCCGCAGATACGCAGTATTTT
d_call: .; v_call: TRBV6-5; cdr3_length: 13; j_call: TRBJ2-1; clone_size: many; cdr3_aa: CASSYQEYNEQFF; cdr3_nt: TGTGCCAGCAGTTACCAGGAGTACAATGAGCAGTTCTTC
d_call: TRBD1; v_call: TRBV5-8; cdr3_length: 17; j_call: TRBJ2-5; clone_size: many; cdr3_aa: CASRAGQGNLYQETQYF; cdr3_nt: TGTGCCAGCAGGGCGGGACAGGGGAACCTGTACCAAGAGACCCAGTACTTC
d_call: TRBD1; v_call: TRBV6-2/TRBV6-3; cdr3_length: 15; j_call: TRBJ2-3; clone_size: once; cdr3_aa: CASSDPGTGGDTQYF; cdr3_nt: TGTGCCAGCAGTGATCCCGGGACAGGGGGGGATACGCAGTATTTT
d_call: TRBD2; v_call: TRBV20-1; cdr3_length: 18; j_call: TRBJ2-5; clone_size: few; cdr3_aa: CSVAEGWGGSFGGETQYF; cdr3_nt: TGCAGTGTGGCCGAGGGATGGGGCGGGAGTTTTGGCGGAGAGACCCAGTACTTC
d_call: .; v_call: TRBV6-1; cdr3_length: 13; j_call: TRBJ1-1; clone_size: many; cdr3_aa: CASVRALNTEAFF; cdr3_nt: TGTGCCAGCGTGAGAGCTTTGAACACTGAAGCTTTCTTT
d_call: .; v_call: TRBV18; cdr3_length: 15; j_call: TRBJ2-1; clone_size: few; cdr3_aa: CASSQGLRSYNEQFF; cdr3_nt: TGTGCCAGCTCCCAAGGTCTTAGATCCTACAATGAGCAGTTCTTC
d_call: .; v_call: TRBV20-1; cdr3_length: 16; j_call: TRBJ1-2; clone_size: .; cdr3_aa: CSASPLWDNIGYGYTF; cdr3_nt: TGCAGTGCTAGTCCCCTTTGGGACAATATCGGCTATGGCTACACCTTC
d_call: .; v_call: TRBV4-1; cdr3_length: 15; j_call: TRBJ2-3; clone_size: .; cdr3_aa: CASSQVFRSTDTQYF; cdr3_nt: TGCGCCAGCAGCCAAGTATTCCGGAGCACAGATACGCAGTATTTT
d_call: TRBD1; v_call: TRBV12-3/TRBV12-4; cdr3_length: 14; j_call: TRBJ1-4; clone_size: many; cdr3_aa: CASSETGENEKLFF; cdr3_nt: TGTGCCAGCAGTGAGACAGGGGAAAATGAAAAACTGTTTTTT
d_call: TRBD1; v_call: TRBV5-6; cdr3_length: 15; j_call: TRBJ2-7; clone_size: few; cdr3_aa: CASSSYGTGAYEQYF; cdr3_nt: TGTGCCAGCAGCTCATATGGGACAGGAGCCTACGAGCAGTACTTC
d_call: .; v_call: TRBV18; cdr3_length: 14; j_call: TRBJ2-5; clone_size: few; cdr3_aa: CASSPGNSDGTQYF; cdr3_nt: TGTGCCAGCTCACCAGGTAACAGCGATGGGACCCAGTACTTC
d_call: .; v_call: TRBV29-1; cdr3_length: 11; j_call: TRBJ1-1; clone_size: many; cdr3_aa: CSVVKNTEAFF; cdr3_nt: TGCAGCGTTGTGAAGAACACTGAAGCTTTCTTT
d_call: .; v_call: TRBV27; cdr3_length: 19; j_call: TRBJ1-6; clone_size: .; cdr3_aa: CASSLRGQQASSYNSPLHF; cdr3_nt: TGTGCCAGCAGTTTACGGGGCCAACAGGCAAGCTCCTATAATTCACCCCTCCACTTT
d_call: .; v_call: TRBV2; cdr3_length: 11; j_call: TRBJ1-4; clone_size: many; cdr3_aa: CASSVYSELFF; cdr3_nt: TGTGCCAGCAGTGTTTATAGCGAACTGTTTTTT
d_call: .; v_call: TRBV4-2; cdr3_length: 15; j_call: TRBJ1-2; clone_size: .; cdr3_aa: CASSQDRTVSDGYTF; cdr3_nt: TGTGCCAGCAGCCAAGATCGGACCGTCAGCGATGGCTACACCTTC
d_call: .; v_call: TRBV19; cdr3_length: 15; j_call: TRBJ1-5; clone_size: few; cdr3_aa: CASRDRGRSNQPQHF; cdr3_nt: TGTGCCAGCAGGGATAGAGGGAGAAGCAATCAGCCCCAGCATTTT
d_call: TRBD1; v_call: TRBV28; cdr3_length: 13; j_call: TRBJ1-4; clone_size: few; cdr3_aa: CASMSGGPEKLFF; cdr3_nt: TGTGCCAGCATGTCAGGGGGGCCTGAAAAACTGTTTTTT
d_call: .; v_call: TRBV12-3/TRBV12-4; cdr3_length: 17; j_call: TRBJ1-5; clone_size: many; cdr3_aa: CASSLWDRGLGDQPQHF; cdr3_nt: TGTGCCAGCAGTTTATGGGACCGCGGGCTGGGGGATCAGCCCCAGCATTTT
d_call: .; v_call: TRBV19; cdr3_length: 18; j_call: TRBJ1-5; clone_size: many; cdr3_aa: CASSMDPYRVYSNQPQHF; cdr3_nt: TGTGCCAGTAGTATGGACCCTTATCGTGTGTATAGCAATCAGCCCCAGCATTTT
d_call: .; v_call: TRBV6-2/TRBV6-3; cdr3_length: 15; j_call: TRBJ1-1; clone_size: few; cdr3_aa: CASSYDFWIVGRAFF; cdr3_nt: TGTGCCAGCAGTTACGATTTTTGGATTGTTGGCCGGGCTTTCTTT
d_call: .; v_call: TRBV11-2; cdr3_length: 12; j_call: TRBJ2-3; clone_size: many; cdr3_aa: CASSPGQPAQYF; cdr3_nt: TGTGCCAGCAGCCCTGGACAGCCGGCGCAGTATTTT
d_call: .; v_call: TRBV30; cdr3_length: 13; j_call: TRBJ2-1; clone_size: .; cdr3_aa: CAWSSTHYNEQFF; cdr3_nt: TGTGCCTGGAGTTCTACTCACTACAATGAGCAGTTCTTC
d_call: .; v_call: TRBV4-1; cdr3_length: 16; j_call: TRBJ2-6; clone_size: .; cdr3_aa: CASSQGPSSGANVLTF; cdr3_nt: TGCGCCAGCAGCCAAGGGCCGAGCTCTGGGGCCAACGTCCTGACTTTC
d_call: TRBD1; v_call: TRBV27; cdr3_length: 13; j_call: TRBJ1-2; clone_size: .; cdr3_aa: CASSSWDRGLYTF; cdr3_nt: TGTGCCAGCAGTTCCTGGGACAGGGGGCTCTACACCTTC
d_call: .; v_call: TRBV29-1; cdr3_length: 13; j_call: TRBJ2-7; clone_size: many; cdr3_aa: CSVRKPGRNEQYF; cdr3_nt: TGCAGCGTCAGGAAGCCGGGTCGAAACGAGCAGTACTTC
d_call: .; v_call: TRBV5-6; cdr3_length: 11; j_call: TRBJ2-7; clone_size: many; cdr3_aa: CASSAGIEQYF; cdr3_nt: TGTGCCAGCAGCGCCGGCATCGAGCAGTACTTC
d_call: .; v_call: TRBV20-1; cdr3_length: 14; j_call: TRBJ1-1; clone_size: many; cdr3_aa: CSASGQYSGTEAFF; cdr3_nt: TGCAGTGCTAGCGGACAGTACTCCGGCACTGAAGCTTTCTTT
d_call: .; v_call: TRBV20-1; cdr3_length: 14; j_call: TRBJ2-5; clone_size: many; cdr3_aa: CSAHSGKLQETQYF; cdr3_nt: TGCAGTGCCCATTCAGGGAAACTCCAAGAGACCCAGTACTTC
d_call: .; v_call: TRBV27; cdr3_length: 13; j_call: TRBJ1-2; clone_size: few; cdr3_aa: CASSLRGQGGYTF; cdr3_nt: TGTGCCAGCAGTTTACGGGGGCAGGGTGGCTACACCTTC
d_call: .; v_call: TRBV7-3; cdr3_length: 11; j_call: TRBJ2-1; clone_size: .; cdr3_aa: CAQTGYNEQFF; cdr3_nt: TGTGCCCAAACAGGGTACAATGAGCAGTTCTTC
d_call: .; v_call: TRBV12-3/TRBV12-4; cdr3_length: 15; j_call: TRBJ1-3; clone_size: many; cdr3_aa: CASSQDRSSGNTIYF; cdr3_nt: TGTGCCAGCAGTCAAGACAGGTCCTCTGGAAACACCATATATTTT
d_call: TRBD1; v_call: TRBV7-2; cdr3_length: 17; j_call: TRBJ1-4; clone_size: .; cdr3_aa: CASSLSQGASTNEKLFF; cdr3_nt: TGTGCCAGCAGCTTATCCCAGGGGGCGTCGACTAATGAAAAACTGTTTTTT
d_call: .; v_call: TRBV7-7; cdr3_length: 16; j_call: TRBJ2-5; clone_size: .; cdr3_aa: CASSLRRQGGQETQYF; cdr3_nt: TGTGCTAGCAGCTTGCGGAGACAGGGAGGTCAAGAGACCCAGTACTTC
d_call: .; v_call: TRBV4-1; cdr3_length: 13; j_call: TRBJ1-1; clone_size: .; cdr3_aa: CASSQDLTGPAFF; cdr3_nt: TGCGCCAGCAGCCAAGATCTGACAGGCCCAGCTTTCTTT
d_call: .; v_call: TRBV28; cdr3_length: 16; j_call: TRBJ1-2; clone_size: few; cdr3_aa: CASSFRGGIPLYGYTF; cdr3_nt: TGTGCCAGCAGTTTTAGGGGGGGAATCCCTCTATATGGCTACACCTTC
d_call: .; v_call: TRBV20-1; cdr3_length: 14; j_call: TRBJ1-1; clone_size: .; cdr3_aa: CSARSQSVNTEAFF; cdr3_nt: TGCAGTGCTAGGTCACAGTCGGTGAACACTGAAGCTTTCTTT